One sample yielded the 28 T cell receptor beta chains listed below, sequenced in a study of T-cell reconstitution after alpha-beta-depleted transplantation in children. Study-level points and caveats: Fresh T-cell production supplied most of the T-cell counts and diversity seen one year after transplant.

The authors prepared the TCRbeta library with unique molecular identifiers. TCRdb itself ran the PCR reads through MiXCR, one entry per CDR3 protein. The repertoire has around 270,000 distinct CDR3 sequences, roughly 7.8% of them found once; the top ten carry 9.1%. These receptors are not linked to any known antigen. The material was peripheral blood, obtained 360 days after TCRalphabeta/CD19-depleted stem cell transplant. These receptors were taken from a female patient aged 2-15 years who had a stem cell transplant for Fanconi anemia, so the T cells may come from the graft donor.

This clonotype has ten or more counts. V and J are TRBV20-1 and TRBJ2-2; TRBD1 or TRBD2 may be the D gene (5 bases each). Trimming took 1 base from V and 1 from J, leaving 10 bases between them. Germline assignment: CDR1 DFQATT and CDR2 SNEGSKA (reference sequence). The CDR3 covers 15 residues. CDR3 residues: CSARGSGRNTGELFF. The CDR3 DNA is TGCAGTGCTAGAGGGTCAGGGAGGAACACCGGGGAGCTGTTTTTT.

This clonotype was found many times. The rearrangement joins TRBV7-8 to TRBJ2-7; a weak D match, TRBD2 (6 bases). CDR3 size: 14 residues. The germline V and J ends were trimmed by 3 bases and 4 bases, with 13 bases remaining between them. The germline CDR1 and CDR2 sequences are SGHVS and FQNEAQ. The CDR3 DNA follows: TGTGCCAGCAGCTTGGGAGGTTATCTTTACGAGCAGTACTTC. As protein: CASSLGGYLYEQYF.

This clonotype was counted between two and nine times. The genes are TRBV6-5 and TRBJ1-3; no reliable D call. Trimming removed 0 bases from V and 0 bases from J, with 12 bases in between. Germline assignment: CDR1 MNHEY and CDR2 SVGAGI. This CDR3 is built from 17 residues. The CDR3 reads CASSYSNPGYSGNTIYF. The CDR3 region has the DNA TGTGCCAGCAGTTACTCAAATCCGGGATACTCTGGAAACACCATATATTTT.

This clonotype was counted only a few times. V is TRBV5-1 and J is TRBJ1-2; D ambiguous. The germline gives CDR1 SGHRS, CDR2 YFSETQ. Trimming pared 5 bases from V and 4 bases from J, leaving 12 bases between. This CDR3 spans 13 amino acids. The CDR3 sequence is CASREGDGYGYTF. In nucleotides, the CDR3 is TGCGCCAGCAGAGAGGGCGACGGCTATGGCTACACCTTC.

Notes on this clonotype: One junction end does not reproduce the germline sequence, and a read error may be involved. This sequence joins TRBV4-1 and TRBJ2-2; the D gene is possibly TRBD2 (5 bases). The CDR3 sequence is 17 residues long. Germline lookup yields CDR1 MGHRA and CDR2 YSYEKL. The DNA for the CDR3 is TGCGCCAGCCGCCAAGGACTGCCGTTCGCGAACACCGGGGAGCTGTTTTTT. Amino acid sequence: CASRQGLPFANTGELFF.

This clonotype was recorded at least ten times. The chain is built from TRBV27 and TRBJ1-2, with a possible D match to TRBD1 (6 bases). The CDR3 length is 16 residues. Per germline, CDR1 MNHEY and CDR2 SMNVEV (reference sequence). The ends were cut back, 6 bases at V and 1 base at J, with 18 bases in the middle. CDR3: CASSPTGIYLNYGYTF. CDR3 nucleotides: TGTGCCAGCAGCCCGACAGGAATCTACCTTAACTATGGCTACACCTTC.

This clonotype has a count of ten or more. This chain connects TRBV20-1 to TRBJ1-2, with TRBD1 identical over 8 bases. This CDR3 spans 15 amino acids. V gave up 6 bases and J gave up 4 bases; unmatched junction bases: 13. Germline CDR1 is DFQATT and CDR2 is SNEGSKA (reference sequence). The CDR3 sequence: CSATRRDRSFYGYTF. In nucleotides, the CDR3 is TGCAGTGCAACGAGGCGGGACAGGAGCTTCTATGGCTACACCTTC.

This clonotype was seen at least ten times. The chain joins TRBV9 to TRBJ2-5; 7 positions agree with TRBD2. This CDR3 spans 15 amino acids. J lost 2 bases, V lost 1 base, and 5 bases had no gene match. Germline V gives CDR1 SGDLS, CDR2 YYNGEE. CDR3 amino acids: CASSVTPGGQETQYF. The CDR3 region has the DNA TGTGCCAGCAGCGTAACCCCGGGAGGTCAAGAGACCCAGTACTTC.

This clonotype showed up many times. The chain combines TRBV12-3 or TRBV12-4 with TRBJ2-5, with no clear D. The CDR3 runs to 15 residues. Trimming cost V 6 bases and J 2 bases, with 16 bases left between them. CDR3 in DNA: TGTGCCAGCAGCCTCTGGCCAAACACTCAAGAGACCCAGTACTTC. Its protein product is CASSLWPNTQETQYF.

This clonotype has at least ten counts. The rearrangement links TRBV29-1 to TRBJ1-1, with 7 bases that match TRBD1. This CDR3 is 11 amino acids long. With 8 bases clipped from V and 9 bases from J, the junction kept 9 bases outside the gene matches. Germline loops: CDR1 SQVTM, CDR2 ANQGSEA. The CDR3 nucleotides are TGCAGCATTTTGCCACAGGGGAAAGCTTTCTTT. It is translated as CSILPQGKAFF.

This clonotype has a count of ten or more. CDR3 region: CASSRPRGDTEAFF. DNA of the CDR3: TGTGCCAGCAGCCGGCCTAGGGGGGACACTGAAGCTTTCTTT. The chain couples TRBV12-3 or TRBV12-4 to TRBJ1-1, with a tentative D call TRBD1 (6 bases). The V and J ends lost 6 bases and 3 bases respectively, with 14 bases between them. This CDR3 has 14 amino acids.

In this sample, this clonotype turned up many times. The chain links TRBV6-4 to TRBJ2-1; 12 bases line up with TRBD2. Losses at the gene ends were 0 bases for V and 7 bases for J; bases not matched to a gene: 7. The CDR3 spans 17 residues. Germline CDR1 reads MRHNA; CDR2 reads SNTAGT. This CDR3 is CASSDSSSGGAGNEQFF. CDR3 coding DNA: TGTGCCAGCAGTGACTCGTCTAGCGGGGGGGCTGGGAATGAGCAGTTCTTC.

In its sample, this clonotype was seen many times. The chain employs TRBV11-2 and TRBJ1-1, with a weak D call TRBD1 (6 bases). The CDR3 contains 14 residues. Germline loops: CDR1 SGHAT, CDR2 FQNNGV. V lost 5 bases and J lost 2, with 12 bases in between. CDR3 amino acids: CASSPDRTNTEAFF. DNA for the CDR3: TGTGCCAGCAGCCCGGACAGAACCAACACTGAAGCTTTCTTT.

As regards this clonotype: The conserved closing phenylalanine or tryptophan is absent in this CDR3, likely reflecting a read error. It is unclear where the CDR3 begins or ends on the DNA, so no DNA is shown, and the CDR3 is as TCRdb lists it. V usage is TRBV10-2 and J usage is TRBJ2-3. The CDR3 is 13 amino acids long, termini counted. From germline, CDR1 is WSHSY and CDR2 SAAADI. CDR3 region: CASSESFRFRSHT.

There are many counts of this clonotype. The rearrangement links TRBV2 to TRBJ2-2, with D hard to call. CDR1 is SNHLY, CDR2 FYNNEI, per germline. CDR3 length: 14 amino acids. Between the trimmed V and J ends, which lost 5 bases and 1 base, there was a span of 8 bases. The CDR3 is CASSPNRNTGELFF. The CDR3 DNA reads TGTGCCAGCAGTCCAAACAGGAACACCGGGGAGCTGTTTTTT. Combining the CDR3 with reference TRBV2 and TRBJ2-2 gives the whole variable domain EPEVTQTPSHQVTQMGQEVILRCVPISNHLYFYWYRQILGQKVEFLVSFYNNEISEKSEIFDDQFSVERPDGSNFTLKIRSTKLEDSAMYFCASSPNRNTGELFFGEGSRLTVL.

This clonotype was seen a handful of times. The chain joins TRBV28 to TRBJ2-7, with TRBD1 matching 7 bases. The CDR3 totals 14 residues. CDR1 and CDR2 (germline): MDHEN, SYDVKM. The V segment lost 3 bases and the J segment 4 bases; nucleotides outside the gene matches: 6. DNA of the CDR3: TGTGCCAGCAGTTTCTTCCGGGACAGATACGAGCAGTACGTC. Protein: CASSFFRDRYEQYV.

This clonotype came up many times. V usage is TRBV7-3 and J usage is TRBJ2-7; the D gene is possibly TRBD2 (6 bases). V was cut by 5 bases and J by 5 bases, with 13 bases left in between. This CDR3 contains 13 residues. Germline values: CDR1 SGHTA, CDR2 FQGTGA. CDR3 coding DNA: TGTGCCAGCAGCCGGAGAGGAGGGGACGAGCAGTACTTC. It yields the protein CASSRRGGDEQYF.

This clonotype came up many times. The gene calls are TRBV29-1 and TRBJ2-4; no reliable D call. In germline, CDR1 is SQVTM, CDR2 ANQGSEA. Trimming removed 3 bases from V and 2 bases from J, with 8 bases in between. The CDR3 length is 13 residues. The CDR3, as DNA: TGCAGCGTTGAGTGGACCCCCAAAAACATTCAGTACTTC. It encodes CSVEWTPKNIQYF.

This clonotype was seen repeatedly, ten times or more. The chain uses TRBV15 and TRBJ2-7, with a tentative D call TRBD1 (7 bases). The length of the CDR3 is 15 residues. Germline CDR1 and CDR2: LNHNV and YYDKDF (reference sequence). The V end lost 6 bases, the J end lost 4 bases, and 19 bases lay between the germline ends. CDR3 residues: CATSAGQPRTYEQYF. DNA for the CDR3: TGTGCCACCAGTGCGGGACAGCCTAGGACATACGAGCAGTACTTC.

This clonotype appeared many times. The V call is TRBV7-8, the J call TRBJ2-7; no clear D gene. Trimming shortened V by 6 bases and J by 7 bases, and 13 bases separated the two germline ends. The CDR3 sequence is 12 residues long. Per germline, CDR1 SGHVS and CDR2 FQNEAQ. CDR3 in amino acids: CASSPPLREQYF. CDR3 DNA sequence: TGTGCCAGCAGTCCGCCCCTTAGGGAGCAGTACTTC.

At least ten counts were recorded for this clonotype. The V call is TRBV29-1, the J call TRBJ1-1; 8 bases agree with TRBD1. This CDR3 spans 14 amino acids. In germline, CDR1 is SQVTM, CDR2 ANQGSEA. V dropped 6 bases and J dropped 4; count of bases not matched to a gene: 10. This chain's CDR3 is CSVTDRVGITEAFF. CDR3 sequence (DNA): TGCAGCGTGACGGACAGGGTGGGGATCACTGAAGCTTTCTTT.

V and J are TRBV2 and TRBJ2-3; 14 bases are a match to TRBD2. Germline CDR1 SNHLY, CDR2 FYNNEI. The V segment lost 7 bases and the J segment 2 bases; nucleotides outside the gene matches: 11. The CDR3 is 18 residues long. CDR3 amino acids: CASMTSGRGPKLTDTQYF. The CDR3 nucleotides read TGTGCCAGCATGACTAGCGGGAGGGGGCCGAAACTCACAGATACGCAGTATTTT.

There are many counts of this clonotype. The chain joins TRBV20-1 to TRBJ2-1; D perhaps matches TRBD2 (6 bases). This CDR3 has 17 amino acids. Germline-derived CDR1 and CDR2 are DFQATT and SNEGSKA (reference sequence). V dropped 0 bases and J dropped 0 bases, with 15 bases sitting between them. The CDR3 region is CSAREWSGVTSYNEQFF. Written as DNA, the CDR3 is TGCAGTGCTAGAGAATGGTCGGGGGTTACCTCCTACAATGAGCAGTTCTTC.

The rearrangement links TRBV7-2 to TRBJ2-2, with 7 bases aligning to TRBD1. Germline trimming cut 7 bases from V and 6 bases from J; bases unmatched to any gene: 11. CDR1 and CDR2 (germline): SGHTA, FQGNSA. This CDR3 region has 15 residues. The CDR3 sequence is CASTQTGVSAGELFF. The CDR3 DNA reads as TGTGCCAGCACCCAAACAGGGGTTAGCGCCGGGGAGCTGTTTTTT. Complete variable domain (other parts from reference TRBV7-2 and TRBJ2-2): GAGVSQSPSNKVTEKGKDVELRCDPISGHTALYWYRQSLGQGLEFLIYFQGNSAPDKSGLPSDRFSAERTGGSVSTLTIQRTQQEDSAVYLCASTQTGVSAGELFFGEGSRLTVL.

This clonotype showed up just a few times. The gene calls are TRBV20-1 and TRBJ1-1; D gene unclear. CDR3 length: 10 residues. V lost 4 bases, J lost 10 bases, and 10 bases lay in between. Germline loops: CDR1 DFQATT, CDR2 SNEGSKA (reference sequence). The CDR3 sequence is CSATNVGAFF. The CDR3 bases are TGCAGTGCTACGAACGTAGGAGCTTTCTTT.

The table lists this clonotype with many counts. The J gene is TRBJ2-7, the V gene TRBV20-1; TRBD1 might be the D (6 bases). Deletions cut 3 bases from V and 5 bases from J, with 11 bases between. Germline assignment: CDR1 DFQATT and CDR2 SNEGSKA (reference sequence). The CDR3 length is 12 residues. CDR3 sequence (DNA): TGCAGTGCTAGTAGGGACAAACACGAGCAGTACTTC. Its translation is CSASRDKHEQYF.

V usage is TRBV6-5 and J usage is TRBJ2-2; 11 positions match TRBD2. V was clipped by 5 bases and J by 0 bases; unmatched bases: 8. The germline V gene has CDR1 MNHEY and CDR2 SVGAGI. The CDR3 consists of 18 residues. The chain's CDR3 is CASSVLAGDYANTGELFF. CDR3 coding DNA: TGTGCCAGCAGTGTACTAGCGGGAGATTATGCGAACACCGGGGAGCTGTTTTTT.

This clonotype appeared a few times. The chain couples TRBV7-3 to TRBJ1-1, with 7 bases identical to TRBD1. The CDR3 runs to 17 residues. CDR1 SGHTA and CDR2 FQGTGA come from the germline V gene. Trimming took 3 bases from V and 5 from J; bases not matched to a gene: 15. CDR3: CASSLYHTKTGETEAFF. The CDR3 nucleotides read TGTGCCAGCAGCTTGTACCACACGAAAACAGGGGAAACTGAAGCTTTCTTT. The full variable domain, completed using reference TRBV7-3 and TRBJ1-1, is GAGVSQTPSNKVTEKGKYVELRCDPISGHTALYWYRQSLGQGPEFLIYFQGTGAADDSGLPNDRFFAVRPEGSVSTLKIQRTERGDSAVYLCASSLYHTKTGETEAFFGQGTRLTVV.